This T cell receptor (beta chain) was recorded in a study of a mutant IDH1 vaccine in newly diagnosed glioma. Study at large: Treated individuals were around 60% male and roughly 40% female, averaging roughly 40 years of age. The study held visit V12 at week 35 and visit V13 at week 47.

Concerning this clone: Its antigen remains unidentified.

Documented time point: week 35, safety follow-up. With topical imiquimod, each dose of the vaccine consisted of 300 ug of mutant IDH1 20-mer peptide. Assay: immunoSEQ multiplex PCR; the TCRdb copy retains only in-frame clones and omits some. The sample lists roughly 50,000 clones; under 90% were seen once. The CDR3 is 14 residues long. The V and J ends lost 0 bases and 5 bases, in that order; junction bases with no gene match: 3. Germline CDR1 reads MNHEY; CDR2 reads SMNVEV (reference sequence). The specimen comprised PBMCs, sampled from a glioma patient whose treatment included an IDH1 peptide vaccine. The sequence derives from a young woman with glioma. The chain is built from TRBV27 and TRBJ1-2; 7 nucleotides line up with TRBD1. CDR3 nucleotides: TGTGCCAGCAGTTTATCAGACAGGGAGTATGGCTACACCTTC. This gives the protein CASSLSDREYGYTF.